What follows is one T cell receptor beta chain and its context. Its antigen is still unknown. Germline V lookup: CDR1 SGHRS, CDR2 YFSETQ. V trimming: 0 bases; J trimming: 0 bases; junction bases outside the gene matches: 1. The CDR3 runs 15 residues. The sample is drawn from a study of cytomegalovirus exposure and HLA in healthy donors. Overall study results and limits: Cytomegalovirus status was reportedly diagnosed by the classifier with high specificity and sensitivity. Previously analyzed data showed that most TCR beta V segments were productive at a frequency of about 87% or about 30%.

Amplification used 60 Vbeta primers and 13 Jbeta primers. Using immunoSEQ multiplex PCR, the repertoire was profiled, and TCRdb retains in-frame clones only, with some absent. The repertoire includes under 150,000 clones, 75% to 90% of them detected once, and about 7% sits in the top ten. This sequence originates from a woman in her 30s in good health and CMV-seropositive. The sequencing sample was made of PBMCs. The chain couples TRBV5-1 to TRBJ2-7, with 9 bases that match TRBD1. CDR3 region: CASSLGDRDSYEQYF. CDR3 coding DNA: TGCGCCAGCAGCTTGGGGGACAGGGACTCCTACGAGCAGTACTTC.